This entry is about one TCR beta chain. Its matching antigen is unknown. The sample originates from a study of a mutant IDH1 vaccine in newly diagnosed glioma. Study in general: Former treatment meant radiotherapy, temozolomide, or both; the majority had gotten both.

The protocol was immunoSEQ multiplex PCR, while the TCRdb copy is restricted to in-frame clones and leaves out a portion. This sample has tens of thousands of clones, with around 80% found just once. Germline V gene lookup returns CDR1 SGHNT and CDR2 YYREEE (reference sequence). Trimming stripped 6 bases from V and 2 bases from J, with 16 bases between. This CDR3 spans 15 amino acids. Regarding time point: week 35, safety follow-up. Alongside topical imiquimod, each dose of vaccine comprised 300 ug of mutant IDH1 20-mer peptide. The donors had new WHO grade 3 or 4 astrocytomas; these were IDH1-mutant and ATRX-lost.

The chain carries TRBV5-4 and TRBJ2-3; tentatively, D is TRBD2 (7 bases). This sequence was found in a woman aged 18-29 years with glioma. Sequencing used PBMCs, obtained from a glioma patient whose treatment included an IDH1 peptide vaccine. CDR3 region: CASTLWGGATDTQYF. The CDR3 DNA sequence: TGTGCCAGCACCCTCTGGGGGGGGGCCACAGATACGCAGTATTTT.